This TCR beta chain was documented in a study of cytomegalovirus exposure and HLA in healthy donors. Primers: 60 Vbeta forward and 13 Jbeta reverse. Profiled with immunoSEQ multiplex PCR; TCRdb holds only in-frame clones, not every one. The data contain 95,000 or so clones, about 86% of them seen just once; the ten biggest clones take up about 4.4%. General study findings and limits: It was reported in a later analysis that an Asian-associated ancestry cluster showed fewer N-insertions than the roughly 670-donor mean. A missense variant in DCLRE1C was later tied to TCR beta V- and J-gene trimming. Reported performance of the classifier showed diagnosis of cytomegalovirus status with high specificity and sensitivity. It was only CMV serostatus that was available as immune exposure information.

Trimming removed 1 base from V and 6 bases from J, with 7 bases in between. In germline, CDR1 is LGHNA, CDR2 YSLEER. There are 13 residues in the CDR3. Worth noting for this clone: Its antigen is as yet unknown.

The sample comprised PBMCs. This clonotype was obtained from a woman aged 65 to 85 in good health and CMV-seropositive. This chain links TRBV4-3 with TRBJ1-5, with D hard to call. Written as DNA, the CDR3 is TGCGCCAGCAGCCAAGGGTTTAGTCAGCCCCAGCATTTT. It codes for CASSQGFSQPQHF.